This TCR beta chain was found in a study of T-cell memory formation after mild COVID-19. Study-level points and caveats: Within pre-infection memory, some responding clones were found, suggesting cross-reactive memory joined. From day 15 to 85, contracting clones were balanced between CD4 and CD8, whereas later expanders leaned toward CD4+.

Germline CDR1 is ENHRY and CDR2 is SYGVKD. After removal of 5 bases from V and 5 bases from J, the junction contained 5 bases not matched to a gene. CDR3 length: 13 residues. A note on this clonotype: Its antigen is currently unknown.

Using its own MiXCR run on the 5' RACE reads, TCRdb lists one record per CDR3 protein. The sample consists of hundreds of thousands of distinct CDR3 sequences, 20% of them appearing once. The specimen was PBMCs or a T cell subset sorted from them (not recorded which). The TCR sequence derives from an adult woman who had mild COVID-19 (a few samples of this study predate the infection). Cell type and time point are not known. The rearrangement uses TRBV10-3 and TRBJ1-1; 7 bases align to TRBD1. CDR3 loop: CAISLNRGTEAFF. The CDR3 DNA follows: TGTGCCATCAGTCTCAACAGGGGAACTGAAGCTTTCTTT.